This T cell receptor (beta chain) was found in a study of T-cell memory formation after mild COVID-19. The study's findings and limits: Unconfirmed was the SARS-CoV-2 specificity of second-wave clones that peaked on day 37. Within pre-infection memory, some responding clones were found, suggesting cross-reactive memory joined. Clones that contracted from day 15 to 85 were balanced CD4/CD8, while later expanders leaned CD4+.

A 5'RACE reaction primed in the constant segment made cDNA libraries of TCR alpha and TCR beta, and these carried sample barcodes and UMIs. TCRdb fed the 5' RACE reads into MiXCR, producing one record per CDR3 protein. The profile covers about 190,000 distinct CDR3 sequences, with 27% appearing a single time and 11% taken by the ten largest. Trimming cost V 0 bases and J 0 bases, with 15 bases left between them. This CDR3 comprises 19 residues. Germline CDR1 is LGHNA and CDR2 is YSLEER. Concerning this clonotype: Antigen unknown.

The sample consisted of PBMCs or a T cell subset sorted from them (not recorded which). The chain has TRBV4-3 and TRBJ2-6; D possibly corresponds to TRBD2 (5 bases). This TCR was sampled from an adult woman who had mild COVID-19 (a few samples of this study predate the infection). Cell type and time point are not known. The CDR3 here is CASSQDIGGVISGANVLTF. Written as DNA, the CDR3 is TGCGCCAGCAGCCAAGATATCGGAGGAGTCATCTCTGGGGCCAACGTCCTGACTTTC.